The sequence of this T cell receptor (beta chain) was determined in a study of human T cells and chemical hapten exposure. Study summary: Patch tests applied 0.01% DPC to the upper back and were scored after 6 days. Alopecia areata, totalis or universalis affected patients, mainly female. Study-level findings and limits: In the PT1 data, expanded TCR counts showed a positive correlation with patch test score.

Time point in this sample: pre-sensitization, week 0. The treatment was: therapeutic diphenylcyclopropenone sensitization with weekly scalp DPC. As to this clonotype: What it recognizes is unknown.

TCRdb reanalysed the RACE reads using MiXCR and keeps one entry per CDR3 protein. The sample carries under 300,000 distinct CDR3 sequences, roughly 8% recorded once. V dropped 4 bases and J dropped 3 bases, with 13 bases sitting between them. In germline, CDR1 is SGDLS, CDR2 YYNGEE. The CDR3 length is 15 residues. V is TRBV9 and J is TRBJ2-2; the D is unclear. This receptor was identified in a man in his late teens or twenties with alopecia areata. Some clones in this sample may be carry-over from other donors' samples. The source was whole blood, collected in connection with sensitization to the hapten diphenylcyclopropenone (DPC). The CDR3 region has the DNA TGTGCCAGCAGCCCAAGCTGGACGGACACCGGGGAGCTGTTTTTT. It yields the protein CASSPSWTDTGELFF.